Described below is a single T cell receptor beta chain sequence and its context. These data belong to a study of control samples from healthy donors and cancer patients. Data came from immunoSEQ multiplex PCR; TCRdb stores just in-frame clones and leaves some out. The sample yields 140,000 to 150,000 clones, about 91% seen once. Germline V gene lookup returns CDR1 LNHDA and CDR2 SQIVND (reference sequence). Trimming removed 5 bases at V and 9 bases at J, with 8 bases between. The CDR3 is 11 amino acids. This chain connects TRBV19 to TRBJ2-1; unclear D gene. The sequence was collected from a man under 40 in good health. The source material was blood. The CDR3 protein is CASSGRTEQFF. The CDR3 nucleotides read TGTGCCAGTAGTGGACGGACTGAGCAGTTCTTC.